This T cell receptor (beta chain) was captured in a study of cytomegalovirus exposure and HLA in healthy donors (dated by TCRdb to the late 2010s). Study-wide context: According to a later analysis, one platform produced both the roughly 130 validation repertoires and the 720 or so repertoires of the first cohort. High-throughput TCR immunosequencing, statistical association of individual TCRs with disease status, and machine learning were combined to predict cytomegalovirus infection status. The study aimed to test whether signatures of past pathogen exposure could be identified by cataloging public T cell receptors. A separate validation cohort of over a hundred different subjects was used in addition to the 666-subject first cohort. The paper as a whole reports these results and caveats: The classifier was reported to diagnose cytomegalovirus status with high specificity and sensitivity in both the original and validation cohorts. Most TCR sequences were seen in very few donors, while some public TCRs were found in many individuals. Subsequent analysis determined that TCRs grouped into clusters in the first cohort also showed a tendency toward co-occurrence across the approximately 110 validation repertoires, and approximately 94% of cluster scores exceeded 0. A total of 150 or so TCR beta chains were listed by the study as associated with cytomegalovirus. According to the authors, the approach could potentially be generalized to other disease states and immunological phenotypes. In vitro tests confirmed that a few of the cytomegalovirus-associated TCR beta chains recognize cytomegalovirus antigens. A later analysis lacked HLA typing for the validation cohort, so it scored co-occurrence in that cohort across all 120 repertoires.

The donors were included in the validation cohort of over a hundred subjects, a group kept apart from the roughly 670-subject first cohort. With respect to this clone: The target of this receptor is not known. Nothing much larger sits one base from this clone, and base qualities are not available.

The junction carries 20 bases between V and J, which are trimmed by 4 bases and 8 bases respectively. Measured from the cysteine to the phenylalanine, the CDR3 is 16 residues long. Here the CDR3 DNA is all that survives: 48 bases in frame from base 1. Per the germline V gene, LGHNA is the CDR1 and YNFKEQ is the CDR2. Library preparation used the immunoSEQ multiplex PCR assay. The paper's processing steps were these. A statistical classification framework was built for diagnosing cytomegalovirus status from the catalog of TCR beta chain sequences. Here the immuneACCESS table is served through TCRdb, limited to in-frame sequences with V and J called. Missing clones are a known gap in these copies; in checked studies unresolved V genes cover under half, and the rest lacks a known reason. V, J and clone size reflect that table, while D and trimming were determined from the DNA. The sample table shows 55,000 to 70,000 clones, and over 90% are seen once. The ten largest clones represent 5.3% of the sample.

The chain joins TRBV4-2 to TRBJ1-4; TRBD1 is perhaps the D gene, given 6 matching bases. The sample comprised PBMCs. This TCR was recovered from a young man in good health and CMV-seropositive. Here is the DNA: TGTGCCAGCAGCCGGGGACGGACAGAAAAACCAGAAAAACTGTTTTTT. Protein translation: CASSRGRTEKPEKLFF.